This T cell receptor (beta chain) originates from a study of shared clonotypes between healthy human individuals (dated by TCRdb to the early 2020s). Some background on the complete study: A couple of women and three men aged 18 to 49 years were included in the cohort. For each donor, CD4 naive and CD4 memory were each given three plates, CD8 naive was given two plates, and CD8 memory was given one plate. Blood TCR repertoires of a handful of healthy adults were deeply sequenced to estimate repertoire size and the extent of clonotype sharing between individuals. Different laboratories and diverse techniques were used to prepare libraries and sequence TCR repertoires, to increase sequencing depth and limit assay-specific biases. Each donor's leukapheresis produced roughly between roughly 0.94 and 9.5 billion PBMCs. What the authors observed across the whole study: Clonotypes shared by all four sorted-subset donors showed higher generation probabilities than non-shared clonotypes. Sampling was limited to blood, and TCR repertoires in tissue likely differ from TCR repertoires in blood. Pairwise subsampling led to the expectation that sequencing depth would affect the degree of clonotype sharing among donors. Because the study included a small number of donors, the genetic and exposure-history diversity represented was limited. Sharing across several donors was observed for 4.5% to 6.5% of naive CD4, 3.5% of naive CD8, over 2% of memory CD4, and 0.4% of memory CD8 clonotypes. Estimated clonotype richness was generally larger for naive than for memory subsets. Incomplete sequencing was indicated by rarefaction of sorted-subset datasets, despite the large sequencing depth.

Trimming at the junction amounts to 5 bases on V and 5 bases on J, and the germline ends lie 12 bases apart. The CDR3 sequence holds 13 residues, the cysteine and phenylalanine included. Here the CDR3 DNA is all that survives: 39 bases in frame from base 1. According to the germline V gene, CDR1 reads SNHLY and CDR2 reads FYNNEI. The donors were healthy, HIV-negative adults with no recently reported acute infections or vaccinations. All donors were Caucasian adults living in Nashville, Tennessee, USA. CD4+ T cells were enriched by magnetic negative selection; naive cells were then positively selected on CD45RA, and the negative fraction formed the memory subset. Blood was collected by leukapheresis, and PBMCs were isolated by Ficoll-Histopaque density gradient centrifugation and then cryopreserved in liquid nitrogen vapor phase. Purity and quantity of every magnetically sorted T cell population were checked by analytical flow cytometry. Genomic DNA was isolated from every sorted fraction and measured by UV absorbance on a Nanodrop 2000c.

TCR CDR3 regions were amplified from genomic DNA by multiplex PCR using the deep immunoSEQ assay. For each cell subset, the extracted genomic DNA was distributed evenly across all wells of several immunoSEQ 96-well plates, and each plate served as one replicate. For sorted subsets, roughly 0.2 ug genomic DNA, equal to some 28,000 T cell genomes, was loaded into each replicate PCR. Purified libraries were measured with a Qubit 3.0 fluorometer, size-checked on a Bioanalyzer 2100, and measured again with the KAPA Library Quantification kit. Every immunoSEQ 96-well plate was sequenced on a separate single-read 150-cycle Illumina NextSeq 550 flow cell. The original pipeline was this. Because the immunoSEQ output held only junctional sequences and lacked quality scores, the filtering could not match the filtering applied to full-length reads. To assign V/J genes and CDR3, sequences were annotated using PyIR, a Python wrapper for IgBLAST v1.9, with IMGT germline references. Reads with weak V/J assignments (E-value above 1e-6), missing CDR3, stop codons, out-of-frame junctions, or ambiguous translated residues were removed. V3J clonotypes were defined as sequences sharing the same inferred V gene, J gene, and CDR3 amino acid sequence. Percentage overlap between repertoires was computed as shared unique clonotypes divided by the size of the smaller repertoire. Repertoire richness was assessed with RTK rarefaction, the Chao1 estimator, and Recon v2.1 estimates of unobserved clonotypes. Generation probabilities were computed with OLGA for all TCRbeta clonotypes obtained by the gDNA method from several donors. TCRdb's version of the immuneACCESS table is confined to in-frame rearrangements and falls short of the full clone set. An unresolved V gene accounts for under half of the shortfall where checked; the remainder is of unknown origin. From that table come the V and J calls and clone size; the DNA was used to work out D and trimming. In all, the sample holds more than 850,000 clones, and about 84% of those were seen once. The ten largest clones capture 0.5% to 0.6% of the sample.

Concerning this clone: Which antigen it targets is not known. It has no much larger one-base neighbor in the sample; base qualities were not kept.

Rearrangement joined TRBV2 to TRBJ2-5; the D gene assignment is ambiguous. This TCR was sampled from a young man in good health. Some clones in this sample may be carry-over from other donors' samples. Sequenced sample: memory CD4+ T cells from PBMCs. This sample's cell subset or site label indicates: CD45RA-negative fraction. The CDR3 in this case is CASSSLPEETQYF. The bases are TGTGCCAGCAGTTCGTTACCGGAGGAGACCCAGTACTTC.